These 19 T cell receptor beta chains share one sample of origin, sequenced in a study of vaccination effects on CD4 cells after COVID-19. TCRdb's copy holds only in-frame clones and misses some; the assay was immunoSEQ multiplex PCR. The sample has over 45,000 clones; approximately 70% are singletons. Once cultured for around 11 days, the cells underwent separation to obtain CD4+ T cells. These receptors are not linked to any known antigen. The sequences come from CD4+ T cells from PBMCs cultured without peptide, collected before COVID-19 vaccination. The receptors originated from a human donor who received a COVID-19 vaccine.

This rearrangement joins TRBV12-3 or TRBV12-4 to TRBJ2-7, with 7 bases matching TRBD2. Trimming cost V 3 bases and J 4 bases; bases outside gene matches: 3. The CDR3 sequence is 13 residues long. The CDR3 nucleotides read TGTGCCAGCAGTTTGGGGGGGACGTACGAGCAGTACTTC. Translating gives CASSLGGTYEQYF.

The chain couples TRBV12-5 to TRBJ2-1; TRBD1 aligns across 8 bases. The germline V gene has CDR1 LGHNT and CDR2 FRNRAP. Unmatched junction bases numbered 7, after V lost 6 bases and J lost 3 bases. The CDR3 loop spans 15 amino acids. CDR3 DNA sequence: TGTGCTAGTGGACGTATGACAGGGGACTACAATGAGCAGTTCTTC. Protein product: CASGRMTGDYNEQFF.

The V and J genes are TRBV6-5 and TRBJ2-7; 9 positions match TRBD1. The V segment lost 8 bases and the J segment 7 bases; nucleotides outside the gene matches: 12. This CDR3 has 14 residues. Germline V gene lookup returns CDR1 MNHEY and CDR2 SVGAGI. CDR3 nucleotides: TGTGCCAGCCGCCCCCGGGACAGGGTGGGGGAGCAGTACTTC. This encodes CASRPRDRVGEQYF.

V usage is TRBV7-9 and J usage is TRBJ2-2, with D hard to call. The CDR3 runs 14 residues. The V gene's germline CDR1 is SEHNR and CDR2 FQNEAQ (reference sequence). V shed 1 base and J shed 5 bases, with 8 bases lying between them. Here the CDR3 reads CASSLEAGTGELFF. CDR3 sequence (DNA): TGTGCCAGCAGCTTAGAGGCCGGTACCGGGGAGCTGTTTTTT.

This clone has only a few counts. The chain uses TRBV19 and TRBJ1-1, with D possibly matching TRBD1 (6 bases). The V end lost 4 bases, the J end lost 1 base, and 22 bases lay between the germline ends. The germline V gene encodes CDR1 LNHDA and CDR2 SQIVND (reference sequence). The CDR3 covers 18 residues. CDR3 in DNA: TGTGCCAGTAGTAGAGGACAGCCCTTAGGCCTATGGAACACTGAAGCTTTCTTT. Protein: CASSRGQPLGLWNTEAFF.

The chain couples TRBV11-2 to TRBJ2-1; TRBD2 matches 8 bases. Germline trimming cut 5 bases from V and 4 bases from J; bases unmatched to any gene: 7. The CDR3 has 15 amino acids. Germline V CDR1 and CDR2: SGHAT, FQNNGV. CDR3: CASSGAGGAYNEQFF. Here the CDR3 DNA reads TGTGCCAGCAGCGGGGCGGGAGGTGCGTACAATGAGCAGTTCTTC.

A few counts support this clone. At the DNA level, this CDR3 is encoded by other sequences in the same sample as well. The chain joins TRBV2 to TRBJ2-7, with D perhaps TRBD2 (7 bases). The germline gives CDR1 SNHLY, CDR2 FYNNEI. This CDR3 is built from 13 residues. Trimming removed 7 bases from V and 3 bases from J, with 13 bases in between. The CDR3 loop is CASKGGGGYEQYF. The CDR3 coding sequence is TGTGCCAGCAAGGGAGGGGGGGGCTACGAGCAGTACTTC.

The rearrangement uses TRBV28 and TRBJ2-7; 7 nucleotides match TRBD1. The CDR3 totals 13 residues. Germline CDR1 and CDR2: MDHEN and SYDVKM. V shed 7 bases and J 2 bases; nucleotides not matched to a gene: 5. DNA for the CDR3: TGTGCCAGCAACTTAGGACAGGCCTACGAGCAGTACTTC. It specifies CASNLGQAYEQYF. Variable domain in full (rest from reference TRBV28 and TRBJ2-7): DVKVTQSSRYLVKRTGEKVFLECVQDMDHENMFWYRQDPGLGLRLIYFSYDVKMKEKGDIPEGYSVSREKKERFSLILESASTNQTSMYLCASNLGQAYEQYFGPGTRLTVT.

The V gene is TRBV30, the J gene TRBJ1-1; tentatively, D is TRBD1 (5 bases). The CDR3 consists of 14 residues. Trimming cost V 5 bases and J 7 bases, with 20 bases left between them. Germline V gene lookup returns CDR1 GTSNPN and CDR2 SVGIG (reference sequence). The CDR3 loop is CAWCPGGGSVEAFF. The DNA of the CDR3 is TGTGCCTGGTGCCCGGGGGGAGGATCGGTTGAAGCTTTCTTT.

This chain links TRBV19 with TRBJ2-3; TRBD1 might be the D (6 bases). This CDR3 is built from 14 residues. V lost 0 bases to trimming and J lost 3 bases, with 7 bases between them. Germline values: CDR1 LNHDA, CDR2 SQIVND (reference sequence). This chain's CDR3 is CASSIEGTTDTQYF. The CDR3 DNA is TGTGCCAGTAGTATAGAAGGGACAACAGATACGCAGTATTTT.

This clone was recorded once. V gene TRBV6-6 combines with J gene TRBJ1-3; D remains ambiguous. CDR1 is MNHNY and CDR2 is SVGAGI in the germline V gene (reference sequence). Trimming removed 4 bases from V and 0 bases from J, with 10 bases in between. The CDR3 loop spans 15 amino acids. The CDR3 DNA reads TGTGCCAGCAGTTCGGCACCCCTCTCTGGAAACACCATATATTTT. It translates to CASSSAPLSGNTIYF.

The chain carries TRBV20-1 and TRBJ2-7, with 13 bases lining up with TRBD2. J was trimmed by 6 bases and V by 3 bases; bases with no gene match: 2. Per the germline V gene, CDR1 is DFQATT and CDR2 is SNEGSKA (reference sequence). This CDR3 has 13 residues. The CDR3 region has the DNA TGCAGTGCTAGTAGACTAGCGGGAGGCGAGCAGTACTTC. Protein product: CSASRLAGGEQYF.

A few counts support this clone. The J gene is TRBJ1-3, the V gene TRBV7-2; D uncertain. Between the trimmed V and J ends, which lost 3 bases and 0 bases, there was a span of 3 bases. Germline CDR1 is SGHTA and CDR2 is FQGNSA. This CDR3 has 13 amino acids. The CDR3 sequence is CASSFTSGNTIYF. CDR3 nucleotide sequence: TGTGCCAGCAGCTTTACCTCTGGAAACACCATATATTTT.

The gene calls are TRBV28 and TRBJ2-6; maybe TRBD1 (6 bases). Deletions cut 5 bases from V and 0 bases from J, with 14 bases between. The CDR3 runs to 17 residues. Germline assignment: CDR1 MDHEN and CDR2 SYDVKM. CDR3 sequence: CASSRGGTHSGANVLTF. CDR3 DNA: TGTGCCAGCAGTCGAGGGGGTACGCACTCTGGGGCCAACGTCCTGACTTTC.

This chain connects TRBV6-2 or TRBV6-3 to TRBJ2-1; 7 nucleotides align to TRBD2. In germline, CDR1 is MNHEY, CDR2 SVGEGT. J lost 4 bases, V lost 3 bases, and 12 bases had no gene match. There are 17 residues in the CDR3. As DNA, the CDR3 is TGTGCCAGCAGTTATTGGGCGGGAGACTCGTCATACAATGAGCAGTTCTTC. Residues: CASSYWAGDSSYNEQFF.

CDR3 in DNA: TGTGCCAGCAGCGTAGGACAGAGAACCTACGAGCAGTACTTC. Its protein is CASSVGQRTYEQYF. The chain is built from TRBV9 and TRBJ2-7, with a possible D match to TRBD1 (5 bases). The CDR3 extends over 14 amino acids. Germline-derived CDR1 and CDR2 are SGDLS and YYNGEE. V lost 0 bases, J lost 2 bases, and 9 bases lay in between.

This chain links TRBV7-2 with TRBJ2-5; 11 positions match TRBD2. The V gene end was trimmed by 1 base and the J gene end by 5 bases; junction bases not matched to a gene: 6. Germline CDR1 reads SGHTA; CDR2 reads FQGNSA. The CDR3 runs to 16 residues. The CDR3 sequence is CASSLEWLAGGETQYF. CDR3 DNA sequence: TGTGCCAGCAGCTTAGAGTGGCTAGCGGGAGGCGAGACCCAGTACTTC. Looking up the rest from reference TRBV7-2 and TRBJ2-5 gives the full variable domain: GAGVSQSPSNKVTEKGKDVELRCDPISGHTALYWYRQSLGQGLEFLIYFQGNSAPDKSGLPSDRFSAERTGGSVSTLTIQRTQQEDSAVYLCASSLEWLAGGETQYFGPGTRLLVL.

This chain connects TRBV2 to TRBJ1-1; D ambiguous. The V and J ends lost 7 bases and 6 bases respectively, with 12 bases between them. CDR3 length equals 12 residues. Germline V CDR1 and CDR2: SNHLY, FYNNEI. The DNA for the CDR3 is TGTGCCAGCAAGAGGGAGGGCCCTGAAGCTTTCTTT. This encodes CASKREGPEAFF.

The gene calls are TRBV5-6 and TRBJ1-5, with D possibly matching TRBD1 (5 bases). V lost 2 bases and J 6 bases, leaving 18 bases between the germline ends. Germline-derived CDR1 and CDR2 are SGHDT and YYEEEE. The length of the CDR3 is 16 residues. The DNA for the CDR3 is TGTGCCAGCAGCTTTACAGGAGGGGCTGTCCGTCAGCCCCAGCATTTT. Translated: CASSFTGGAVRQPQHF. The full variable domain, with the rest looked up from reference TRBV5-6 and TRBJ1-5, is DAGVTQSPTHLIKTRGQQVTLRCSPKSGHDTVSWYQQALGQGPQFIFQYYEEEERQRGNFPDRFSGHQFPNYSSELNVNALLLGDSALYLCASSFTGGAVRQPQHFGDGTRLSIL.